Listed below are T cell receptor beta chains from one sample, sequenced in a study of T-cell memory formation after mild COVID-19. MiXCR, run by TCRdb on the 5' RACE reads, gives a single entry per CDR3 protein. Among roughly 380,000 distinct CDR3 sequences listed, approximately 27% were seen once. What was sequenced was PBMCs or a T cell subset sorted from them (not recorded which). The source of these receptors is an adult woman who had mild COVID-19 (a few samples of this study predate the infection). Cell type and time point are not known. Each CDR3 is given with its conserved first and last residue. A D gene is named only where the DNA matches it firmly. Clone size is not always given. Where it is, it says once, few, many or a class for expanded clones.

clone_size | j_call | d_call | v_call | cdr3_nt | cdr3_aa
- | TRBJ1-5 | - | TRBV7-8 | TGTGCCAGCAGCTTAACAGGGCGGAGCAATCAGCCCCAGCATTTT | CASSLTGRSNQPQHF
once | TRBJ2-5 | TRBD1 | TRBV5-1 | TGCGCCAGCAGCTCAGGGACAGGGTCGGAGACCCAGTACTTC | CASSSGTGSETQYF
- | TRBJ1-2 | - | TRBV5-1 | TGCGCCAGCAGCGCCGAGTCTTATGGCTACACCTTC | CASSAESYGYTF
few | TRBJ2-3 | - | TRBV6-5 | TGTGCCAGCAGTTACTCGCCCATGGGGGCCGGTACGCAGTATTTT | CASSYSPMGAGTQYF
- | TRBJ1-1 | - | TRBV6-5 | TGTGCCAGCGCGAGGGTATCTAACACTGAAGCTTTCTTT | CASARVSNTEAFF
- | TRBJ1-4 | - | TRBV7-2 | TGTGCCAGCAGCGGCCGGGCCAGTACTAATGAAAAACTGTTTTTT | CASSGRASTNEKLFF
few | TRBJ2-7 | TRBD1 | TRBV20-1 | TGCAGTGCTAGCTCTTACGGGACAGGAACCTACGAGCAGTACTTC | CSASSYGTGTYEQYF
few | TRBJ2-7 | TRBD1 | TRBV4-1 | TGCGCCAGCAGCCAGCACGGGACAGGTAGCGACGAGCAGTACTTC | CASSQHGTGSDEQYF
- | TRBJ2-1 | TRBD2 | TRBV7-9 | TGTGCCAGCAGCTTAAACGGGGGGGCCTCTGAGCAGTTCTTC | CASSLNGGASEQFF
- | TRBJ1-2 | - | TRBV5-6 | TGTGCCAGCAGACCGCAGGTTGTCTATGGCTACACCTTC | CASRPQVVYGYTF
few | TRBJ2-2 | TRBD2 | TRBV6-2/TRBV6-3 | TGTGCCAGCAGTTTCCAGCGGGAGAGGAACACCGGGGAGCTGTTTTTT | CASSFQRERNTGELFF
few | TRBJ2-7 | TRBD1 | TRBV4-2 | TGTGCCAGCAGCCAAGAAGGGGGACAGGGCTACGAGCAGTACTTC | CASSQEGGQGYEQYF
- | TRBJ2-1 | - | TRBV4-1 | TGCGCCAGCAGCCAAGTAGGGTCACGCGAGCAGTTCTTC | CASSQVGSREQFF
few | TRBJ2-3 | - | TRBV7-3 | TGTGCCAGCAGCTTAAAACCAGGACGCTATAGCACAGATACGCAGTATTTT | CASSLKPGRYSTDTQYF
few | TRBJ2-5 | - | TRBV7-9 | TGTGCCAGCAGCTTAGCGGTGTTCGAGACCCAGTACTTC | CASSLAVFETQYF
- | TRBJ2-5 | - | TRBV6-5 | TGTGCCAGCAGTTACTCGAACACAGGGTTTCAAGAGACCCAGTACTTC | CASSYSNTGFQETQYF
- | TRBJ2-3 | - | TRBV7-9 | TGTGCCCGCAGGGGTAGCACAGATACGCAGTATTTT | CARRGSTDTQYF
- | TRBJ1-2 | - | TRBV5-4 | TGTGCCAGCACCTTCTTCACCGCGTTAGGCTATGGCTACACCTTC | CASTFFTALGYGYTF
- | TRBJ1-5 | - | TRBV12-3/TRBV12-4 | TGTGCCAGCAGCAATACCGGGGGCCGAAATCAGCCCCAGCATTTT | CASSNTGGRNQPQHF
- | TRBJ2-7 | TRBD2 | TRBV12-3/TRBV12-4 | TGTGCCAGCAGTTCCCCGGGACTAGCGGGGACCTACGAGCAGTACTTC | CASSSPGLAGTYEQYF